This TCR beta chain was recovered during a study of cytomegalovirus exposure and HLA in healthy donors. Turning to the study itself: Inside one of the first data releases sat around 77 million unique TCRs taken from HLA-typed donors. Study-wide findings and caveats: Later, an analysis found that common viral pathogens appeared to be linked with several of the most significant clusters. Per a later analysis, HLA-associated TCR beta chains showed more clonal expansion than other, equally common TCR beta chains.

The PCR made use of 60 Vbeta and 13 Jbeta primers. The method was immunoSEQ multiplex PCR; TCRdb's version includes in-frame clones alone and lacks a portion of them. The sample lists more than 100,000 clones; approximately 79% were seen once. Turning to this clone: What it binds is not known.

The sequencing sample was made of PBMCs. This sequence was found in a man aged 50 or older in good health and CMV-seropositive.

The CDR3 reads CASSLEGTPPTQYF. DNA for the CDR3: TGTGCCAGCAGCTTGGAGGGGACTCCTCCGACCCAGTACTTC. The V call is TRBV5-4, the J call TRBJ2-5; D is possibly TRBD2 (6 bases). V was pared by 0 bases and J by 7 bases, with 13 bases between. Germline V lookup: CDR1 SGHNT, CDR2 YYREEE (reference sequence). The CDR3 sequence is 14 residues long.